Shown below are 26 T cell receptor beta chains from a single sample sequenced in a study of T cells in Graves' hyperthyroidism and ophthalmopathy. The TCR beta CDR3 regions underwent amplification using RNA transcripts as the source. With the HTBI primer set, the TCR CDR3 went through a first round of RT-PCR. MiXCR, applied by TCRdb to the multiplex PCR reads, yields one record per CDR3 protein. The sample carries around 700,000 distinct CDR3 sequences, roughly a sixth recorded once. Sequencing was performed on blood. The receptors shown here come from a woman aged 45-65 years with Graves' hyperthyroidism that later progressed to Graves' ophthalmopathy.

V gene TRBV6-1 combines with J gene TRBJ2-3, with D possibly matching TRBD2 (5 bases). The CDR3 has 16 amino acids. Germline loops: CDR1 MNHNS, CDR2 SASEGT. V was cut by 10 bases and J by 1 base, with 21 bases left in between. CDR3 in amino acids: CATQAGEARGTDTQYF. In DNA form, the CDR3 reads TGTGCCACCCAGGCAGGTGAGGCGAGGGGCACAGATACGCAGTATTTT.

V usage is TRBV3-1 and J usage is TRBJ1-3; D ambiguous. Germline CDR1 is LGHDT and CDR2 is YNNKEL (reference sequence). This CDR3 is 16 amino acids long. Trimming pared 1 base from V and 3 bases from J, leaving 13 bases between. Written as DNA, the CDR3 is TGTGCCAGCAGCCAAGGGAGAGCGAGATTTGGAAACACCATATATTTT. This sequence encodes CASSQGRARFGNTIYF.

This clonotype was recorded at least ten times. The CDR3 nucleotides are TGTGCCAGCAGCTTAGGACAGGGGGCCCTGAACACTGAAGCTTTCTTT. This gives the protein CASSLGQGALNTEAFF. J is TRBJ1-1 and V is TRBV11-2; TRBD1 aligns across 10 bases. The germline V gene encodes CDR1 SGHAT and CDR2 FQNNGV. The junction had 2 bases not matched to a gene; V was cut back by 1 base and J by 0 bases. The CDR3 length is 16 residues.

The rearrangement joins TRBV6-2 or TRBV6-3 to TRBJ1-6, with D unclear. V shed 7 bases and J shed 15 bases, with 13 bases lying between them. This CDR3 region has 11 residues. Germline V gene sequence: CDR1 MNHEY, CDR2 SVGEGT. The chain's CDR3 is CASTGRRVLHF. In DNA form, the CDR3 reads TGTGCCAGCACCGGGAGGAGGGTCCTCCACTTT.

This clonotype was counted between two and nine times. V gene TRBV6-1 combines with J gene TRBJ1-6; TRBD1 is a possible D gene (6 bases). Germline V gene lookup returns CDR1 MNHNS and CDR2 SASEGT. V lost 4 bases to trimming and J lost 0 bases, with 13 bases between them. The CDR3 runs 17 residues. The CDR3 loop is CASSASRGGSYNSPLHF. The DNA for the CDR3 is TGTGCCAGCAGTGCATCAAGGGGGGGCTCCTATAATTCACCCCTCCACTTT.

At least ten counts were recorded for this clonotype. The rearrangement uses TRBV18 and TRBJ1-1, with TRBD1 identical over 8 bases. The CDR3 length is 16 residues. Germline V gene lookup returns CDR1 KGHSH and CDR2 LQKENI. The J segment lost 0 bases and the V segment lost 5 bases, leaving 8 bases of the junction unmatched. This chain's CDR3 is CASSVSYRGMNTEAFF. The CDR3 bases are TGTGCCAGCTCAGTTAGTTACAGGGGGATGAACACTGAAGCTTTCTTT.

This clonotype was observed at least ten times. The chain combines TRBV9 with TRBJ1-1; 7 bases fit TRBD1. The CDR3 covers 13 residues. CDR1 and CDR2 (germline): SGDLS, YYNGEE. With 0 bases clipped from V and 9 bases from J, the junction kept 5 bases outside the gene matches. The CDR3 region is CASSVEEGAQAFF. The CDR3 DNA is TGTGCCAGCAGCGTAGAAGAGGGGGCTCAAGCTTTCTTT.

This clonotype showed up just a few times. V usage is TRBV5-1 and J usage is TRBJ2-1, with 9 bases matching TRBD2. The CDR3 is 15 amino acids. Germline V gene data show CDR1 as SGHRS and CDR2 as YFSETQ. Trimming removed 7 bases from V and 1 base from J; junction bases left unmatched: 6. CDR3 DNA sequence: TGCGCCAGCGAGGGAAGCGGGGGGTCCTACAATGAGCAGTTCTTC. It is translated as CASEGSGGSYNEQFF.

CDR3 bases: TGTGCCAGCAGCGTAGCGTTAGGAGTGGGGACTAGCGGACCCCAAGAGACCCAGTACTTC. The encoded protein is CASSVALGVGTSGPQETQYF. This chain links TRBV9 with TRBJ2-5, with 11 bases aligning to TRBD2. The germline gives CDR1 SGDLS, CDR2 YYNGEE. The CDR3 runs to 20 residues. After removal of 0 bases from V and 1 base from J, the junction contained 14 bases not matched to a gene.

V is TRBV29-1 and J is TRBJ1-3; D is uncertain. Germline values: CDR1 SQVTM, CDR2 ANQGSEA. Trimming removed 2 bases at V and 0 bases at J, with 8 bases between. The CDR3 is 14 amino acids. The CDR3 DNA follows: TGCAGCGTTGAAACAGTCCACTCTGGAAACACCATATATTTT. It specifies CSVETVHSGNTIYF.

This clonotype was seen ten or more times. V and J are TRBV7-9 and TRBJ1-1, with TRBD1 as a possible D gene (6 bases). The CDR3 spans 14 residues. Germline V lookup: CDR1 SEHNR, CDR2 FQNEAQ (reference sequence). Between the trimmed V and J ends, which lost 3 bases and 1 base, there was a span of 9 bases. CDR3 sequence reads: CASSLTGRNTEAFF. In nucleotides, the CDR3 is TGTGCCAGCAGCTTGACAGGACGGAACACTGAAGCTTTCTTT.

This clonotype was seen more than once but under ten times. The rearrangement links TRBV5-1 to TRBJ1-2; a possible D gene is TRBD1 (5 bases). The V end was cut by 3 bases, the J end by 8 bases, with 20 bases between. The CDR3 loop spans 15 amino acids. Germline assignment: CDR1 SGHRS and CDR2 YFSETQ. This chain's CDR3 is CASSWGTAASRGYTF. The CDR3 bases are TGCGCCAGCAGCTGGGGGACGGCGGCGAGTAGGGGCTACACCTTC. Full variable domain (outside the CDR3, taken from reference TRBV5-1 and TRBJ1-2): KAGVTQTPRYLIKTRGQQVTLSCSPISGHRSVSWYQQTPGQGLQFLFEYFSETQRNKGNFPGRFSGRQFSNSRSEMNVSTLELGDSALYLCASSWGTAASRGYTFGSGTRLTVV.

A word on this clonotype: In this CDR3 the conserved last residue, phenylalanine or tryptophan, is missing, so a read error is likely. The chain combines TRBV11-2 with TRBJ2-5, with 15 bases that match TRBD2. The CDR3 is 17 residues long. The germline gives CDR1 SGHAT, CDR2 FQNNGV. The trim removed 1 base at V and 5 bases at J, leaving 5 bases unmatched. CDR3 coding DNA: TGTGCCAGCAGCTTAGGCCGGACTAGCGGGGGGGCGGAGACCCAGTACCTC. Its translation is CASSLGRTSGGAETQYL.

This chain uses TRBV7-2 with TRBJ1-3; D is possibly TRBD1 (6 bases). This CDR3 contains 15 residues. The ends were cut back, 1 base at V and 6 bases at J, with 13 bases in the middle. CDR1 and CDR2 from the germline V gene are SGHTA and FQGNSA. Here the CDR3 DNA reads TGTGCCAGCAGCTTAGACGGCAGGGGCGCAAACACCATATATTTT. Translating it yields CASSLDGRGANTIYF.

J is TRBJ1-1 and V is TRBV7-9; 9 nucleotides agree with TRBD1. Unmatched junction bases numbered 5, after V lost 8 bases and J lost 7 bases. There are 12 residues in the CDR3. Germline V lookup: CDR1 SEHNR, CDR2 FQNEAQ (reference sequence). The CDR3 bases are TGTGCCAGCTTCCCGGGACAGGGTGAAGCTTTCTTT. It is translated as CASFPGQGEAFF.

This clonotype was picked up many times. This chain connects TRBV6-1 to TRBJ2-2; TRBD1 aligns across 9 bases. Trimming took 5 bases from V and 4 from J; bases not matched to a gene: 11. CDR1 and CDR2 from the germline V gene are MNHNS and SASEGT. The CDR3 loop spans 17 amino acids. The CDR3 nucleotides are TGTGCCAGCAGTCGGGGCCCCGGGACAGGGAGCACCGGGGAGCTGTTTTTT. Translation gives CASSRGPGTGSTGELFF.

This clonotype was picked up many times. The V call is TRBV11-2, the J call TRBJ1-3; unclear D gene. Trimming removed 1 base from V and 0 bases from J, with 7 bases in between. Germline CDR1 and CDR2: SGHAT and FQNNGV. This CDR3 is built from 15 residues. Written as DNA, the CDR3 is TGTGCCAGCAGCTTAGGCAGATCCTCTGGAAACACCATATATTTT. It yields the protein CASSLGRSSGNTIYF.

The CDR3 DNA reads as TGTGCCAGCAGCCAACTAGGTTATGACAGGGAGGATGAAGCTTTCTTT. Protein sequence: CASSQLGYDREDEAFF. The chain recombines TRBV6-1 with TRBJ1-1, with TRBD1 matching over 7 bases. Germline trimming cut 6 bases from V and 7 bases from J; bases unmatched to any gene: 17. The CDR3 covers 16 residues. Germline lookup yields CDR1 MNHNS and CDR2 SASEGT.

V usage is TRBV7-9 and J usage is TRBJ1-5, with TRBD1 as a possible D gene (6 bases). The CDR3 length is 14 residues. Germline assignment: CDR1 SEHNR and CDR2 FQNEAQ (reference sequence). Trimming stripped 5 bases from V and 7 bases from J, with 15 bases between. CDR3 residues: CASSPGQGEQPQHF. In DNA, the CDR3 is TGTGCCAGCAGCCCGGGACAAGGGGAGCAGCCCCAGCATTTT.

The chain has TRBV20-1 and TRBJ2-5, with D hard to call. CDR1 and CDR2 from the germline V gene are DFQATT and SNEGSKA (reference sequence). The CDR3 extends over 10 amino acids. Trimming took off 2 bases at V and 7 bases at J, with 5 bases between the two ends. CDR3 residues: CSARRGTQYF. The CDR3 DNA is TGCAGTGCTAGACGTGGGACCCAGTACTTC.

Many counts were recorded for this clonotype. V usage is TRBV3-1 and J usage is TRBJ1-3; D gene uncertain. The CDR3 extends over 15 amino acids. The germline V and J ends were trimmed by 1 base and 0 bases, with 7 bases remaining between them. Germline V gene lookup returns CDR1 LGHDT and CDR2 YNNKEL (reference sequence). In DNA form, the CDR3 reads TGTGCCAGCAGCCAAGGGACGCACTCTGGAAACACCATATATTTT. It specifies CASSQGTHSGNTIYF.

This clonotype showed up many times. V gene TRBV5-1 combines with J gene TRBJ1-6; TRBD1 matches at 8 bases. Unmatched junction bases numbered 7, after V lost 1 base and J lost 10 bases. The CDR3 has 15 residues. Germline V gene sequence: CDR1 SGHRS, CDR2 YFSETQ. The CDR3 coding sequence is TGCGCCAGCAGCTTGCTGGCAGGGGGCGAATCACCCCTCCACTTT. Its translation is CASSLLAGGESPLHF.

This clonotype was seen a handful of times. The genes are TRBV12-3 or TRBV12-4 and TRBJ1-3; D unclear. The V and J ends lost 6 bases and 0 bases respectively, with 12 bases between them. The CDR3 is made up of 15 amino acids. The CDR3 reads CASSPDTYSGNTIYF. Here the CDR3 DNA reads TGTGCCAGCAGCCCCGACACCTACTCTGGAAACACCATATATTTT.

In its sample, this clonotype was seen many times. The V gene is TRBV12-3 or TRBV12-4, the J gene TRBJ1-1; D is perhaps TRBD1 (5 bases). The CDR3 consists of 15 residues. V shed 7 bases and J shed 4 bases, with 19 bases lying between them. The CDR3 protein is CASTRGVSGSTEAFF. Written as DNA, the CDR3 is TGTGCCAGCACCCGAGGGGTGTCAGGGTCCACTGAAGCTTTCTTT.

This clonotype occurred many times. This rearrangement joins TRBV3-1 to TRBJ2-3; 13 bases agree with TRBD2. The CDR3 runs to 14 residues. Trimming removed 4 bases from V and 8 bases from J; junction bases left unmatched: 3. Germline-derived CDR1 and CDR2 are LGHDT and YNNKEL (reference sequence). CDR3 sequence (DNA): TGTGCCAGCAGCCCCGGACTAGCGGGGGTTACGCAGTATTTT. It is translated as CASSPGLAGVTQYF.

This chain links TRBV29-1 with TRBJ2-5; 9 nucleotides match TRBD2. Germline CDR1 is SQVTM and CDR2 is ANQGSEA. The CDR3 runs 15 residues. The junction had 9 bases not matched to a gene; V was cut back by 2 bases and J by 5 bases. The CDR3 DNA is TGCAGCGTTGAACCCCCGGCTAGCGGGGATGAGACCCAGTACTTC. As protein: CSVEPPASGDETQYF.